These 11 T cell receptor beta chains originate from one sample sequenced in a study of blood T cell repertoires in COVID-19. This table comes from immunoSEQ multiplex PCR, and its TCRdb copy is limited to in-frame clones, with some not included. Altogether roughly 59,000 clones are present, approximately 78% being singletons, with the ten largest covering 10% to 15%. Sequencing was performed on peripheral blood. These receptor sequences come from an elderly man with acute or convalescent COVID-19.

V is TRBV5-4 and J is TRBJ2-1; the D is unclear. This CDR3 spans 13 amino acids. CDR1 is SGHNT and CDR2 is YYREEE in the germline V gene (reference sequence). V lost 3 bases to trimming and J lost 6 bases, with 10 bases between them. The CDR3 region has the DNA TGTGCCAGCAGCTACTCGTCGGGCAATGAGCAGTTCTTC. Translating it yields CASSYSSGNEQFF.

The chain carries TRBV3-1 (or the pseudogene TRBV3-2) and TRBJ2-3, with 9 bases matching TRBD2. The CDR3 length is 15 residues. J gave up 6 bases and V 4 bases, and 8 bases lay outside the gene matches. From germline, CDR1 is LGHDT and CDR2 YNNKEL (reference sequence). The CDR3 nucleotides are TGTGCCAGCAGCCCGACTAGCGGAGAACAGGATACGCAGTATTTT. It translates to CASSPTSGEQDTQYF.

The CDR3 nucleotides read TGCAGCGTGGCCCGGGGGAACTATGGCTACACCTTC. This gives the protein CSVARGNYGYTF. The rearrangement links TRBV29-1 to TRBJ1-2; maybe TRBD1 (5 bases). The germline gives CDR1 SQVTM, CDR2 ANQGSEA. This CDR3 comprises 12 residues. V lost 6 bases and J lost 2, with 10 bases in between.

V is TRBV5-4 and J is TRBJ2-5; TRBD2 agrees at 7 bases. The V segment lost 7 bases and the J segment 0 bases; nucleotides outside the gene matches: 9. This CDR3 spans 15 amino acids. CDR1 is SGHNT, CDR2 YYREEE, per germline (reference sequence). The CDR3 region is CASSPPGRDQETQYF. In DNA, the CDR3 is TGTGCCAGCTCCCCCCCGGGGAGGGACCAAGAGACCCAGTACTTC.

This chain joins TRBV6-5 and TRBJ1-1; a weak D match, TRBD1 (6 bases). This CDR3 comprises 14 residues. With 7 bases removed from V and 2 bases from J, the gap between germline ends came to 14 bases. The germline V gene encodes CDR1 MNHEY and CDR2 SVGAGI. CDR3 amino acids: CASTAIRGNTEAFF. The DNA for the CDR3 is TGTGCCAGCACCGCAATCAGGGGTAACACTGAAGCTTTCTTT.

This clone was seen only a few times. The gene calls are TRBV29-1 and TRBJ2-3; 9 bases map to TRBD2. This CDR3 comprises 14 residues. The germline CDR1 and CDR2 sequences are SQVTM and ANQGSEA. V lost 2 bases and J lost 2; bases outside the gene matches: 2. The CDR3 protein is CSVESGRLTDTQYF. The CDR3 coding sequence is TGCAGCGTTGAAAGCGGGAGGCTCACAGATACGCAGTATTTT.

A few counts support this clone. J is TRBJ2-3 and V is TRBV6-4; D ambiguous. V was shortened by 5 bases and J by 4 bases, with 13 bases between the two germline ends. Germline V gene data show CDR1 as MRHNA and CDR2 as SNTAGT. The CDR3 covers 14 residues. CDR3 DNA: TGTGCCAGCAGTCCACTGGGCGCAGCAGATACGCAGTATTTT. It encodes CASSPLGAADTQYF.

The gene calls are TRBV5-6 and TRBJ2-7; 7 positions match TRBD1. This CDR3 region has 12 residues. Germline CDR1 is SGHDT and CDR2 is YYEEEE. The V gene end was trimmed by 2 bases and the J gene end by 9 bases; junction bases not matched to a gene: 5. The CDR3 protein is CASSLADRVQYF. CDR3 coding DNA: TGTGCCAGCAGCTTAGCTGACAGGGTGCAGTACTTC.

This chain uses TRBV3-1 (or the pseudogene TRBV3-2) with TRBJ1-1; perhaps TRBD1 as D (5 bases). Germline V gene sequence: CDR1 LGHDT, CDR2 YNNKEL (reference sequence). V lost 5 bases and J lost 5, with 21 bases in between. CDR3 length: 16 amino acids. The DNA for the CDR3 is TGTGCCAGCAGCGCGGGGGGGTCGCGGGGAAATACTGAAGCTTTCTTT. It translates to CASSAGGSRGNTEAFF.

V gene TRBV7-9 combines with J gene TRBJ2-3; TRBD1 might be the D (5 bases). Germline V gene sequence: CDR1 SEHNR, CDR2 FQNEAQ (reference sequence). This CDR3 has 15 amino acids. V lost 2 bases and J 2 bases, leaving 11 bases between the germline ends. CDR3 DNA: TGTGCCAGCAGCTTAAACCAGGGAACCACAGATACGCAGTATTTT. It encodes CASSLNQGTTDTQYF. Using reference TRBV7-9 and TRBJ2-3 for the parts outside the CDR3, the full variable domain is DTGVSQNPRHKITKRGQNVTFRCDPISEHNRLYWYRQTLGQGPEFLTYFQNEAQLEKSRLLSDRFSAERPKGSFSTLEIQRTEQGDSAMYLCASSLNQGTTDTQYFGPGTRLTVL.

CDR3 DNA: TGTGCCAGCAGTACTACAGGGGGCCAGGGTAAAAATGGCTACACCTTC. This encodes CASSTTGGQGKNGYTF. V is TRBV28 and J is TRBJ1-2, with 9 nucleotides matching TRBD1. This CDR3 region has 16 residues. Germline values: CDR1 MDHEN, CDR2 SYDVKM. Unmatched junction bases numbered 13, after V lost 5 bases and J lost 6 bases.